Included here is one TCR beta chain sequence, with context. Its antigen is undetermined. The data belong to a study of Ad26.COV2.S vaccination and SARS-CoV-2 variants. Study observations and caveats: The placebo group had lower spike-specific TCR breadth than the vaccine recipients did. Once vaccination had occurred, spike-specific CD8+ and CD4+ T cell responses reportedly showed substantial breadth. Estimates derived from TCR breadth and depth analyses may have underestimated total T cell responses.

Sequencing was performed with immunoSEQ multiplex PCR; in TCRdb, only in-frame clones are kept and a portion is missing. The sample yields over 85,000 clones, 82% seen once. Trimming removed 8 bases at V and 3 bases at J, with 20 bases between. Germline loops: CDR1 KGHSH, CDR2 LQKENI. The length of the CDR3 is 15 residues. This sequence joins TRBV18 and TRBJ2-7; a weak D match, TRBD2 (6 bases). This TCR derives from a human donor who had recovered from COVID-19. Source: peripheral blood, taken after recovery from COVID-19. The CDR3 nucleotides read TGTGCCAGCGGGATCGGGACTCTTCAAGTCTACGAGCAGTACTTC. Translating it yields CASGIGTLQVYEQYF.